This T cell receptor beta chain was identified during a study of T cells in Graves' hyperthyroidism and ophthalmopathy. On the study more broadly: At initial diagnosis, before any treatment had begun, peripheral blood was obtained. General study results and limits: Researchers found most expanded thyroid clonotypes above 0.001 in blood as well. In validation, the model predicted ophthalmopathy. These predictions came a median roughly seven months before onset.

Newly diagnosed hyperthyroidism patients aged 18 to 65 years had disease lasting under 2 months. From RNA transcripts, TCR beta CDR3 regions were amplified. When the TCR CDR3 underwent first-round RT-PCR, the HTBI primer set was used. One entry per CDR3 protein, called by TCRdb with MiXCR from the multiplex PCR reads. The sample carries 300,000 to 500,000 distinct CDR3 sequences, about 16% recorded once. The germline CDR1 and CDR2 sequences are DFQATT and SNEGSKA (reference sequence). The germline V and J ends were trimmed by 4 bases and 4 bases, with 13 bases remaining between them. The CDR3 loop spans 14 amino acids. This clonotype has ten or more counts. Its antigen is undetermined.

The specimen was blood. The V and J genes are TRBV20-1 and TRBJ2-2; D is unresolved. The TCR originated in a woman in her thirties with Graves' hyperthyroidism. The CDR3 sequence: CSANLGEGTGELFF. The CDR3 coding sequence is TGCAGTGCTAATCTTGGGGAAGGCACCGGGGAGCTGTTTTTT.